One sample yielded the 17 T cell receptor beta chains listed below, sequenced in a study of CD8+CD57+ T cells in acquired aplastic anemia. All patients picked for sequencing had shown, by flow cytometry, an expansion of CD8+CD57+ cells. CDR3 and TCR beta VDJ profiling relied on genomic DNA as the template. TCRdb ran MiXCR on the reads and lists one entry per CDR3 protein. Among around 190,000 distinct CDR3 sequences, approximately 48% were seen once, and the ten largest hold under 15%. Sequenced: sorted CD4+, CD8+, or CD8+CD57+ T cells (not recorded which) from PBMCs. Source of these receptors: a human donor with aplastic anemia.

About this clonotype itself: This may be a read error, as it is one base from a much larger clone. This chain joins TRBV5-1 and TRBJ1-6, with unresolved D. The CDR3 has 13 residues. V was shortened by 4 bases and J by 8 bases, with 10 bases between the two germline ends. Germline values: CDR1 SGHRS, CDR2 YFSETQ. The chain's CDR3 is CASSLEVDSPLHF. The CDR3 DNA reads TGCGCCAGCAGCCTTGAGGTCGATTCACCCCTCCACTTT. Using reference TRBV5-1 and TRBJ1-6 for the parts outside the CDR3, the full variable domain is KAGVTQTPRYLIKTRGQQVTLSCSPISGHRSVSWYQQTPGQGLQFLFEYFSETQRNKGNFPGRFSGRQFSNSRSEMNVSTLELGDSALYLCASSLEVDSPLHFGNGTRLTVT.

The chain has TRBV19 and TRBJ2-6, with D possibly TRBD1 on 5 matching bases. The germline CDR1 and CDR2 sequences are LNHDA and SQIVND (reference sequence). With 9 bases removed from V and 1 base from J, the gap between germline ends came to 10 bases. This CDR3 is 14 amino acids long. The CDR3 DNA follows: TGTGCCAGCAGGAAGGGGTCTGGGGCCAACGTCCTGACTTTC. It encodes CASRKGSGANVLTF. Full variable domain (missing parts from reference TRBV19 and TRBJ2-6): DGGITQSPKYLFRKEGQNVTLSCEQNLNHDAMYWYRQDPGQGLRLIYYSQIVNDFQKGDIAEGYSVSREKKESFPLTVTSAQKNPTAFYLCASRKGSGANVLTFGAGSRLTVL.

The CDR3 coding sequence is TGTGCCATCACCGCGGGGAATACGCAGTATTTT. Its translation: CAITAGNTQYF. The rearrangement joins TRBV10-3 to TRBJ2-3; D perhaps matches TRBD2 (6 bases). Trimming removed 7 bases at V and 7 bases at J, with 9 bases between. The CDR3 totals 11 residues. In germline, CDR1 is ENHRY, CDR2 SYGVKD.

This clonotype was observed a few times. V gene TRBV10-3 combines with J gene TRBJ2-3, with TRBD2 identical over 11 bases. Germline V lookup: CDR1 ENHRY, CDR2 SYGVKD. V dropped 4 bases and J dropped 2; count of bases not matched to a gene: 5. CDR3 length: 16 residues. DNA of the CDR3: TGTGCCATCAGTGGTTTGGGACTAGCGGTCACAGATACGCAGTATTTT. Protein product: CAISGLGLAVTDTQYF.

The CDR3 region is CASSEVQINTEAFF. The CDR3 region has the DNA TGCGCCAGCAGTGAGGTTCAGATCAACACTGAAGCTTTCTTT. V is TRBV10-2 and J is TRBJ1-1; D gene unclear. The CDR3 runs to 14 residues. Trimming shortened V by 2 bases and J by 2 bases, and 9 bases separated the two germline ends. From germline, CDR1 is WSHSY and CDR2 SAAADI.

This clonotype occurred many times. This sequence joins TRBV7-6 and TRBJ1-5, with TRBD1 identical over 10 bases. The CDR3 consists of 18 residues. Germline V lookup: CDR1 SGHVS, CDR2 FNYEAQ. V lost 8 bases and J lost 1; bases outside the gene matches: 14. The CDR3 region is CASPMAGTGEKSNQPQHF. In DNA form, the CDR3 reads TGTGCCAGCCCCATGGCCGGGACAGGGGAAAAAAGCAATCAGCCCCAGCATTTT.

There are a few counts of this clonotype. This chain links TRBV11-2 with TRBJ2-7, with 8 positions matching TRBD2. V lost 4 bases and J lost 0; bases outside the gene matches: 11. Germline CDR1 and CDR2: SGHAT and FQNNGV. The CDR3 has 17 residues. CDR3 DNA: TGTGCCAGCAGCTCAACTCCGGGGCGGGGGGACTCCTACGAGCAGTACTTC. As protein: CASSSTPGRGDSYEQYF.

V is TRBV7-8 and J is TRBJ1-2; D unclear. CDR1 and CDR2 from the germline V gene are SGHVS and FQNEAQ. Trimming took off 6 bases at V and 1 base at J, with 6 bases between the two ends. CDR3 length equals 12 residues. CDR3 protein: CASSVGNYGYTF. The DNA of the CDR3 is TGTGCCAGCAGTGTGGGTAACTATGGCTACACCTTC.

This chain links TRBV24-1 with TRBJ2-2; possibly TRBD1 for D (5 bases). The V end lost 9 bases, the J end lost 1 base, and 11 bases lay between the germline ends. This CDR3 has 14 amino acids. Germline values: CDR1 KGHDR, CDR2 SFDVKD. CDR3 sequence: CATAGHQNTGELFF. The CDR3 nucleotides are TGTGCCACCGCCGGACACCAGAACACCGGGGAGCTGTTTTTT.

Remarks on this clonotype: A read error is possible here, since a much larger clone lies one base away. The chain couples TRBV9 to TRBJ2-3, with D tentatively TRBD2 (6 bases). Germline assignment: CDR1 SGDLS and CDR2 YYNGEE. The V end was cut by 4 bases, the J end by 0 bases, with 12 bases between. The length of the CDR3 is 15 residues. This CDR3 is CASSLRGISTDTQYF. CDR3 bases: TGTGCCAGCAGCCTACGGGGGATTAGCACAGATACGCAGTATTTT.

Worth noting for this clonotype: The CDR3 end shows no conserved phenylalanine or tryptophan, and so a read error is likely. This rearrangement joins TRBV6-1 to TRBJ1-3, with D possibly being TRBD1 (6 bases). This CDR3 comprises 15 residues. CDR1 and CDR2 (germline): MNHNS, SASEGT. V lost 3 bases and J lost 3, with 12 bases in between. This CDR3 is CASSDVIRGGNTIYS. CDR3 nucleotide sequence: TGTGCCAGCAGTGACGTGATCAGGGGTGGAAACACCATATATTCT.

This clonotype showed up many times. The chain carries TRBV20-1 and TRBJ1-1; D not certain. Between the trimmed V and J ends, which lost 6 bases and 0 bases, there was a span of 11 bases. Germline V gene data show CDR1 as DFQATT and CDR2 as SNEGSKA (reference sequence). The CDR3 sequence is 13 residues long. CDR3 residues: CSAGSVMNTEAFF. CDR3 coding DNA: TGCAGTGCCGGGAGCGTAATGAACACTGAAGCTTTCTTT.

The genes are TRBV20-1 and TRBJ1-5; 7 bases map to TRBD1. Germline trimming cut 6 bases from V and 5 bases from J; bases unmatched to any gene: 4. Germline CDR1 DFQATT, CDR2 SNEGSKA (reference sequence). The CDR3 sequence is 12 residues long. The CDR3 DNA follows: TGCAGTGCAAGGACAGGCTATCAGCCCCAGCATTTT. Its translation: CSARTGYQPQHF.

This chain links TRBV20-1 with TRBJ2-3, with 11 bases fitting TRBD2. Germline assignment: CDR1 DFQATT and CDR2 SNEGSKA (reference sequence). The CDR3 is 15 amino acids. After removal of 6 bases from V and 4 bases from J, the junction contained 9 bases not matched to a gene. CDR3 region: CSADGTSGSPDTQYF. The CDR3 region has the DNA TGCAGTGCCGACGGGACTAGCGGATCCCCAGATACGCAGTATTTT.

This clonotype was found many times. This chain uses TRBV25-1 with TRBJ1-1; 7 bases match TRBD1. This CDR3 is 16 amino acids long. The V segment lost 3 bases and the J segment 4 bases; nucleotides outside the gene matches: 11. Germline CDR1 reads MGHDK; CDR2 reads SYGVNS. CDR3 in amino acids: CASSDRSTGRSTEAFF. The CDR3 DNA reads TGTGCCAGCAGTGACCGCTCGACAGGGAGGAGCACTGAAGCTTTCTTT.

V usage is TRBV2 and J usage is TRBJ2-3; 13 nucleotides line up with TRBD2. From germline, CDR1 is SNHLY and CDR2 FYNNEI. J lost 4 bases, V lost 6 bases, and 1 base had no gene match. The CDR3 has 14 amino acids. The CDR3 region is CASSGTSGADTQYF. The CDR3 nucleotides read TGTGCCAGCAGCGGGACTAGCGGGGCAGATACGCAGTATTTT.

V is TRBV5-6 and J is TRBJ2-7; D gene unclear. This CDR3 region has 15 residues. V lost 2 bases and J lost 0, with 12 bases in between. Germline CDR1 and CDR2: SGHDT and YYEEEE. The CDR3 reads CASSLDPSVSYEQYF. DNA of the CDR3: TGTGCCAGCAGCTTAGATCCTAGTGTCTCCTACGAGCAGTACTTC.